This section outlines one T cell receptor (beta chain) sequence together with its context. What it binds is unknown. The data belong to a study of T cells in localized non-small cell lung cancer. Study findings and constraints: Because only a single region of the tumor was sequenced, heterogeneity remains possible. Greater blood T cell density accompanied longer overall survival. In adjacent lung, a median about 50 of the top 100 tumor clones were found. Tumor trailed uninvolved adjacent lung in T cell clonality, which peaked there.

This CDR3 spans 16 amino acids. Per the germline V gene, CDR1 is MGHDK and CDR2 is SYGVNS. Losses at the gene ends were 3 bases for V and 3 bases for J; bases not matched to a gene: 5. Sequencing used immunoSEQ multiplex PCR; TCRdb keeps in-frame clones, though not all of them. This table holds 30,000 to 45,000 clones, under 90% found once. This specimen consisted of peripheral blood mononuclear cells, obtained before any cancer treatment. V gene TRBV25-1 combines with J gene TRBJ2-1; 10 bases are shared with TRBD2. This clonotype originated in a male donor older than 55 with stage II lung adenocarcinoma. CDR3 sequence: CASSEVLAGNYNEQFF. In DNA, the CDR3 is TGTGCCAGCAGTGAGGTACTAGCGGGAAACTACAATGAGCAGTTCTTC.